The present TCR beta chain was sequenced within a study of beta chain features in type 1 diabetes. Overall study: The patients were much like the healthy donors in age, gender and cell yields.

Study-level findings and limits: Moderate yet significant TCRB CDR3 shortening was seen in Type 1 diabetes patients in all four CD4+ subsets. Among type 1 diabetes patients, VDJ junctions had fewer insertions and more deletions. Any PCR bias toward short templates would affect both groups alike.

About this clone: Its matching antigen is unknown.

Expressed TCRB transcripts were sequenced because the isolated RNA had all been reverse transcribed beforehand. Libraries were prepared by immunoSEQ multiplex PCR; TCRdb keeps only in-frame clonotypes and omits some of them. The table records just over 150,000 clones, roughly 11% of them present only once. Input material: central memory CD4+ T cells from blood. This TCR came from a man between 18 and 35 years old in good health.

This CDR3 is CASSLSAQAEGEQFF. The DNA of the CDR3 is TGTGCCAGCAGCTTATCGGCGCAGGCGGAGGGTGAGCAGTTCTTC. The gene calls are TRBV11-3 and TRBJ2-1, with TRBD2 as a possible D gene (6 bases). The CDR3 is 15 amino acids. Trimming shortened V by 2 bases and J by 9 bases, and 17 bases separated the two germline ends. CDR1 is SGHNT and CDR2 is YENEEA in the germline V gene.